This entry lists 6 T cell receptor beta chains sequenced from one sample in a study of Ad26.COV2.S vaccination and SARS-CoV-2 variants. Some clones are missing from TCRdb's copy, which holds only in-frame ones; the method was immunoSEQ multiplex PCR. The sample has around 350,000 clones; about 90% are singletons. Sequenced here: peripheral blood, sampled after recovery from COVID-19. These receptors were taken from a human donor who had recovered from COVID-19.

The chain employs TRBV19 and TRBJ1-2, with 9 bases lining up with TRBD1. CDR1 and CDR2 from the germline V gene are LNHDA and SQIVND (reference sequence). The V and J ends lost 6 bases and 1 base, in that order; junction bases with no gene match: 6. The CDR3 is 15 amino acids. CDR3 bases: TGTGCCAGTAGGACCACAGGGGGCGGTAACTATGGCTACACCTTC. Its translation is CASRTTGGGNYGYTF.

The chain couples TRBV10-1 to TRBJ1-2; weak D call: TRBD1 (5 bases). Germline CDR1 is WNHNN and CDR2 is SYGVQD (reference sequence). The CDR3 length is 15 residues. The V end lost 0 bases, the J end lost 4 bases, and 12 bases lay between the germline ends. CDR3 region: CASSESRARAYGYTF. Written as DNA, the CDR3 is TGCGCCAGCAGTGAGTCCAGGGCTCGGGCCTATGGCTACACCTTC.

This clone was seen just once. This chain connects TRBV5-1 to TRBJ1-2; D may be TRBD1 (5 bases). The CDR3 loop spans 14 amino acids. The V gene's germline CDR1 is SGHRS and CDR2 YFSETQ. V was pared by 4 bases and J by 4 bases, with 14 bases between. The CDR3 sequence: CASSPTGGTYGYTF. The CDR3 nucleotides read TGCGCCAGCAGCCCGACCGGGGGGACCTATGGCTACACCTTC.

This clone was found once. The CDR3 nucleotides are TGTGCCAGCAGCCCTGTGGGGGGTAACGGCTACACCTTC. Its protein is CASSPVGGNGYTF. V is TRBV7-2 and J is TRBJ1-2; possible D gene TRBD1, 5 bases. The CDR3 has 13 residues. Trimming took off 5 bases at V and 8 bases at J, with 15 bases between the two ends. Per the germline V gene, CDR1 is SGHTA and CDR2 is FQGNSA.

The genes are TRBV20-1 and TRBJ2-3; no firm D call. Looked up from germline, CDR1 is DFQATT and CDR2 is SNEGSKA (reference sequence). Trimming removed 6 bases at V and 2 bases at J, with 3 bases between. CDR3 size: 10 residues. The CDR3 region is CSAFTDTQYF. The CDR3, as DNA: TGCAGTGCCTTCACAGATACGCAGTATTTT.

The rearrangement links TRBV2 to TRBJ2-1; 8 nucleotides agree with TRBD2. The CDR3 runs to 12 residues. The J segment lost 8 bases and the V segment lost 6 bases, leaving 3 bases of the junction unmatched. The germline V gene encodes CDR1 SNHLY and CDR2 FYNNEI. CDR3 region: CASRRTSYEQFF. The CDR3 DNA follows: TGTGCCAGCAGGAGGACTAGCTATGAGCAGTTCTTC.